This T cell receptor (beta chain) stems from a study of Graves' ophthalmopathy and Graves' hyperthyroidism. Amplification of TCR beta CDR3 regions used RNA transcripts. Second-round multiplex PCR came after first-round RT-PCR with HTBI primers. One entry per CDR3 protein results from TCRdb running MiXCR on the multiplex PCR reads. The data contain approximately 500,000 distinct CDR3 sequences, approximately 15% of them singletons. Ten or more counts support this clonotype. The CDR3 is 16 residues long. V was clipped by 6 bases and J by 3 bases, with 21 bases between them. Germline lookup yields CDR1 MNHEY and CDR2 SVGAGI.

This sequence was found in a young woman with Graves' ophthalmopathy. Sequenced material: blood. The rearrangement joins TRBV6-5 to TRBJ2-7, with D possibly matching TRBD2 (8 bases). The CDR3 DNA is TGTGCCAGCAGCCCCGGGGGGGGGGACAGTTACTACGAGCAGTACTTC. Translated, it gives CASSPGGGDSYYEQYF.